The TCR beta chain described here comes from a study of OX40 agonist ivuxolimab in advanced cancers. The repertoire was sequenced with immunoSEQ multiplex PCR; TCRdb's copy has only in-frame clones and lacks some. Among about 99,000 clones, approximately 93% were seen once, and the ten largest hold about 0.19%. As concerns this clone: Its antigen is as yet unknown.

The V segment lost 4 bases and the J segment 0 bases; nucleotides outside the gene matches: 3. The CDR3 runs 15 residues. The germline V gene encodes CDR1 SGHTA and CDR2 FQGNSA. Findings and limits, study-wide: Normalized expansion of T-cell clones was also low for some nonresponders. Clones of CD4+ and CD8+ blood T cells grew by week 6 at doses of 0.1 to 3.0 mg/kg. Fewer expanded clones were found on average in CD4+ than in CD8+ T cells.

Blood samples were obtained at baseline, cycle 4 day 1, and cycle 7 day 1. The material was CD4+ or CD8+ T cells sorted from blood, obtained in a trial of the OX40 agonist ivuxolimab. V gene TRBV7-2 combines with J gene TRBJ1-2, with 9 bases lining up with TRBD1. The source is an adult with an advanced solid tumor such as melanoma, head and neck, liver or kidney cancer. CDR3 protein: CASSSGTGTNYGYTF. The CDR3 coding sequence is TGTGCCAGCAGCTCAGGGACAGGGACTAACTATGGCTACACCTTC.